This paragraph covers one TCR beta chain sequence. Its specific antigen is unknown. A 2.5 ml peripheral blood sample was drawn into PAXgene tubes per donor and stored at -80°C. Total RNA was isolated from whole blood with the PAXgene blood miRNA kit on an automated QIAcube, without T cell sorting. Peripheral blood from monozygotic twin pairs, either concordant or discordant for inflammatory bowel disease, underwent deep TCRalpha and TCRbeta repertoire profiling that used unique molecular barcoding. For every twin pair, smoking habits were documented, and each individual was categorised as a current, former or never smoker. This record comes from a study of monozygotic twins with inflammatory bowel disease (dated by TCRdb to the late 2010s). Study-wide context: The complete study included about 28 monozygotic twin pairs: 19 IBD-discordant Danish pairs and nine German pairs, of which four were IBD-concordant and five were IBD-discordant. Within discordant pairs, disease-associated traits were sought mainly by comparing IBD patients with their genetically identical healthy co-twins. Each individual had, on average, about 151 000 unique TCRalpha sequences and 181 000 unique TCRbeta sequences available for analysis. Here is what the overall study found, with its caveats: No single strong signal or clonotype linked to IBD turned up in the results, so the idea that one exists was not supported. Compared with healthy twins, IBD patients shared fewer clonotypes with other individuals, and the difference was most pronounced in patients with signs of disease activity. Because patients received different immunosuppressive treatments, the repertoires may have picked up extra background noise and variability between individuals. TCRbeta repertoire diversity, by inverse Simpson index, was decreased in IBD patients compared with their healthy co-twins. The analysis was unable to tell different T cell subtypes apart. Repertoire similarity did not differ between concordant and discordant twins, which could be due to limited statistical power.

Library preparation was by 5' RACE. Each TCR library was prepared from around 3,400 ng of total RNA. cDNA was synthesized with SMARTScribe reverse transcriptase in eight separate reactions per sample. Unique molecular identifiers containing a 6-nucleotide sample barcode were introduced through template switching during cDNA synthesis. TCRalpha and TCRbeta cDNA was amplified by two nested PCRs of around 16 and 10 cycles, with bead purification after each PCR. Before amplification, cDNA was treated with uracil DNA-glycosylase and purified using the QIAquick PCR purification kit. The second PCR added Illumina TruSeq-compatible adapters along with sample-specific barcodes. Library quality and concentration were checked on TapeStation and Qubit, and libraries were pooled at 5 ng each. Sequencing of pooled libraries was carried out on an Illumina HiSeq2500 single-index Rapid Run using 2 x 100 bp reads and custom sequencing primers. Processing in the source paper ran as follows. PCR and sequencing errors were corrected by UMI-based consensus assembly using MiGEC version 1.2.6. MiXCR version 2.1.1 was used to carry out V(D)J alignment, clonotype assembly and CDR3 extraction. To normalise gene usage, clonotype sharing and MAIT/NKT TCR abundance, the analysis used the top 1000, 10 000 and 20 000 clonotypes per sample. After downsampling to 27 000 UMIs, diversity was calculated as the inverse Simpson index using the vegan R package. Paired Mann-Whitney U tests were applied to discordant twin pairs, with Benjamini-Hochberg correction for multiple testing. Following reprocessing of the reads by TCRdb, the data hold one row per CDR3 protein sequence and no DNA is available. V and J calls and clone size were set by TCRdb, not the authors. The table of this sample itemizes about 380,000 distinct CDR3 sequences. The ten largest clones capture 2.5% to 3% of the sample.

From a lookup of the germline V gene, CDR1 and CDR2 are SGHRS and YFSETQ. From the cysteine through the phenylalanine, the CDR3 covers 16 amino acids. This entry has no DNA. The rearranged segments are TRBV5-1 and TRBJ1-2. Sequenced: blood. This TCR came from a human donor with ulcerative colitis or Crohn's disease, or a healthy co-twin of an affected twin (not recorded which). The CDR3 is CASSLPSGVWNYGYTF.